What follows are 22 T cell receptor beta chains derived from one specimen sequenced in a study of T cell repertoires in ileal Crohn's disease. The assay was immunoSEQ multiplex PCR, and TCRdb's table has in-frame clones only and misses some. The sample has 9,500 to 12,000 clones; roughly four fifths are singletons. Sequenced sample: ileal tissue. The receptors here all came from an adult with Crohn's disease.

The chain combines TRBV9 with TRBJ2-3; 7 positions agree with TRBD1. Germline V gene lookup returns CDR1 SGDLS and CDR2 YYNGEE. CDR3 size: 16 residues. J lost 2 bases, V lost 4 bases, and 10 bases had no gene match. This CDR3 is CASSPTGTVITDTQYF. CDR3 nucleotide sequence: TGTGCCAGCAGCCCGACCGGGACAGTAATCACAGATACGCAGTATTTT.

The rearrangement links TRBV18 to TRBJ2-7, with a possible D match to TRBD2 (5 bases). Germline V CDR1 and CDR2: KGHSH, LQKENI. V lost 8 bases and J lost 6, with 14 bases in between. This CDR3 spans 12 amino acids. For the CDR3, the DNA is TGTGCCAGCGCCACTAGGCTGGGCGAGCAGTACTTC. Translated, it gives CASATRLGEQYF.

In its sample, this clone was seen a few times. The chain recombines TRBV9 with TRBJ2-2; 7 bases align to TRBD2. This CDR3 region has 15 residues. Germline V lookup: CDR1 SGDLS, CDR2 YYNGEE. V gave up 7 bases and J gave up 0 bases; unmatched junction bases: 6. The CDR3 DNA reads as TGTGCCAGCGGAGGGGCGGGGGCGAACACCGGGGAGCTGTTTTTT. Its translation: CASGGAGANTGELFF.

The chain carries TRBV11-3 and TRBJ1-4; the match to TRBD1 covers 7 bases. Trimming removed 6 bases from V and 6 bases from J; junction bases left unmatched: 16. Germline V gene lookup returns CDR1 SGHNT and CDR2 YENEEA. The length of the CDR3 is 17 residues. CDR3 in amino acids: CASRMLLNRDSDEKLFF. The CDR3 coding sequence is TGTGCCAGCAGGATGTTGTTGAATCGGGACAGCGATGAAAAACTGTTTTTT.

This chain joins TRBV21-1 and TRBJ1-1; the table assigns TRBD1, which was not confirmed against the DNA. TRBV21-1 is deemed a pseudogene. The length of the CDR3 is 16 residues. DNA of the CDR3: TGTGCCAGCAACAATAAGATAAGGACAGGGAACACTGAAGCTTTCTTT. Residues: CASNNKIRTGNTEAFF.

Here the CDR3 DNA reads TGCGCCAGCAGGTGGGAGGGGAACACAGATACGCAGTATTTT. Encoded protein: CASRWEGNTDTQYF. The chain joins TRBV5-1 to TRBJ2-3, with 7 positions matching TRBD2. CDR1 and CDR2 (germline): SGHRS, YFSETQ. The junction had 5 bases not matched to a gene; V was cut back by 5 bases and J by 2 bases. This CDR3 is 14 amino acids long.

The J gene is TRBJ1-5, the V gene TRBV10-2, with 8 bases fitting TRBD1. The CDR3 loop spans 13 amino acids. Germline trimming cut 5 bases from V and 7 bases from J; bases unmatched to any gene: 4. The V gene's germline CDR1 is WSHSY and CDR2 SAAADI. The CDR3: CASSRQGSQPQHF. As DNA, the CDR3 is TGCGCCAGCAGTCGACAGGGGAGCCAGCCCCAGCATTTT.

This rearrangement joins TRBV4-1 to TRBJ1-2, with 12 bases identical to TRBD1. Losses at the gene ends were 0 bases for V and 2 bases for J; bases not matched to a gene: 10. Germline loops: CDR1 MGHRA, CDR2 YSYEKL. This CDR3 has 19 amino acids. CDR3 bases: TGCGCCAGCAGCCAAGATCTCCGGGACAGGGGGCGCGGGAACTATGGCTACACCTTC. It translates to CASSQDLRDRGRGNYGYTF.

The rearrangement links TRBV4-2 to TRBJ2-3; no reliable D call. Trimming stripped 0 bases from V and 0 bases from J, with 7 bases between. Germline CDR1 LGHNA, CDR2 YNFKEQ. CDR3 length: 15 amino acids. The CDR3 spells CASSQDPTSTDTQYF. The CDR3 region has the DNA TGTGCCAGCAGCCAAGATCCCACTAGCACAGATACGCAGTATTTT.

The chain joins TRBV6-5 to TRBJ2-7; TRBD1 aligns across 10 bases. Germline loops: CDR1 MNHEY, CDR2 SVGAGI. The CDR3 loop spans 15 amino acids. V was pared by 2 bases and J by 2 bases, with 3 bases of the junction left unmatched. The chain's CDR3 is CASSYRTGGTYEQYF. The CDR3 nucleotides read TGTGCCAGCAGTTACCGGACAGGGGGAACCTACGAGCAGTACTTC.

The chain is built from TRBV19 and TRBJ2-5; 9 bases align to TRBD2. V shed 1 base and J 2 bases; nucleotides not matched to a gene: 2. The CDR3 is 15 residues long. The germline V gene has CDR1 LNHDA and CDR2 SQIVND (reference sequence). DNA for the CDR3: TGTGCCAGTAGTATAGGGCTAGCGGGGCAAGAGACCCAGTACTTC. Translation gives CASSIGLAGQETQYF. Full variable domain (rest looked up from reference TRBV19 and TRBJ2-5): DGGITQSPKYLFRKEGQNVTLSCEQNLNHDAMYWYRQDPGQGLRLIYYSQIVNDFQKGDIAEGYSVSREKKESFPLTVTSAQKNPTAFYLCASSIGLAGQETQYFGPGTRLLVL.

Only a few counts were recorded for this clone. V gene TRBV5-4 combines with J gene TRBJ1-1; 10 bases are a match to TRBD1. Germline trimming cut 5 bases from V and 3 bases from J; bases unmatched to any gene: 7. Germline-derived CDR1 and CDR2 are SGHNT and YYREEE (reference sequence). The CDR3 spans 15 residues. The CDR3 protein is CASRPKTGGDTEAFF. CDR3 coding DNA: TGTGCCAGCAGACCCAAGACAGGGGGCGACACTGAAGCTTTCTTT.

The chain joins TRBV19 to TRBJ1-1; tentative D call: TRBD1 (5 bases). Trimming removed 7 bases from V and 3 bases from J, with 12 bases in between. The CDR3 has 13 amino acids. The germline gives CDR1 LNHDA, CDR2 SQIVND (reference sequence). CDR3 protein: CASTGNQDTEAFF. In DNA, the CDR3 is TGTGCCAGTACAGGGAATCAGGACACTGAAGCTTTCTTT.

The V call is TRBV5-4, the J call TRBJ2-7; the match to TRBD1 covers 10 bases. This CDR3 contains 16 residues. The J segment lost 4 bases and the V segment lost 0 bases, leaving 7 bases of the junction unmatched. From germline, CDR1 is SGHNT and CDR2 YYREEE (reference sequence). This chain's CDR3 is CASSLALDRGLYEQYF. The CDR3 DNA reads as TGTGCCAGCAGCTTGGCACTTGACAGGGGGCTATACGAGCAGTACTTC.

Only a few counts were recorded for this clone. The chain links TRBV30 to TRBJ2-7; possible D gene TRBD1, 5 bases. Trimming stripped 7 bases from V and 7 bases from J, with 20 bases between. CDR3 length: 13 residues. CDR1 is GTSNPN and CDR2 is SVGIG in the germline V gene (reference sequence). Here the CDR3 reads CASLGVGSREQYF. In nucleotides, the CDR3 is TGTGCCTCCTTAGGGGTTGGATCTCGGGAGCAGTACTTC. Supplemented by reference TRBV30 and TRBJ2-7, the full variable domain reads SQTIHQWPATLVQPVGSPLSLECTVEGTSNPNLYWYRQAAGRGLQLLFYSVGIGQISSEVPQNLSASRPQDRQFILSSKKLLLSDSGFYLCASLGVGSREQYFGPGTRLTVT.

This clone was counted only a few times. The chain carries TRBV21-1 and TRBJ1-1. TRBV21-1 is labeled a pseudogene. The CDR3 totals 16 residues. The CDR3 bases are TGTGCCAGCAGCAAAATCTTTGAGGGAAGGGAGACTGAAGCTTTCTTT. Protein sequence: CASSKIFEGRETEAFF.

Here the CDR3 reads CASSLPDRGEHEQYF. CDR3 coding DNA: TGTGCCAGCAGCTTGCCCGACAGGGGTGAGCACGAGCAGTACTTC. The rearrangement uses TRBV5-8 and TRBJ2-7; 8 bases fit TRBD1. The CDR3 runs to 15 residues. Germline CDR1 and CDR2: SGHTS and YDEGEE. V shed 1 base, J shed 5 bases, and the junction held 8 bases outside the gene matches.

This clone is deemed medium-sized. This rearrangement joins TRBV6-1 to TRBJ1-3; D not resolved. This CDR3 contains 14 residues. Trimming removed 3 bases at V and 2 bases at J, with 8 bases between. The V gene's germline CDR1 is MNHNS and CDR2 SASEGT. This CDR3 is CASSDRGAGNTIYF. In DNA, the CDR3 is TGTGCCAGCAGTGATCGGGGAGCTGGAAACACCATATATTTT.

The chain employs TRBV29-1 and TRBJ1-2; 8 nucleotides agree with TRBD1. Germline loops: CDR1 SQVTM, CDR2 ANQGSEA. The CDR3 has 12 residues. J lost 5 bases, V lost 7 bases, and 6 bases had no gene match. The CDR3: CSGVTGEYGYTF. In DNA form, the CDR3 reads TGCAGCGGCGTGACAGGGGAATATGGCTACACCTTC.

The V gene is TRBV21-1, the J gene TRBJ1-2; no DNA check was done on the table's D call, TRBD1. TRBV21-1 is termed a pseudogene. The CDR3 is 14 amino acids. The CDR3 loop is CASSQETGYYGYTF. The CDR3 nucleotides read TGTGCCAGCAGCCAAGAGACAGGCTACTATGGCTACACCTTC.

By sample fraction, this clone is medium-sized. The V and J genes are TRBV6-4 and TRBJ1-2; 7 bases agree with TRBD1. V was pared by 2 bases and J by 5 bases, with 11 bases of the junction left unmatched. The V gene's germline CDR1 is MRHNA and CDR2 SNTAGT. CDR3 length equals 16 residues. The chain's CDR3 is CASSDTPQGVPYGYTF. The CDR3 DNA sequence: TGTGCCAGCAGTGACACGCCTCAGGGGGTCCCATATGGCTACACCTTC.

V and J are TRBV6-1 and TRBJ2-7; 7 nucleotides agree with TRBD1. Germline CDR1 MNHNS, CDR2 SASEGT. The length of the CDR3 is 15 residues. The V gene end was trimmed by 1 base and the J gene end by 3 bases; junction bases not matched to a gene: 6. The CDR3 DNA follows: TGTGCCAGCAGTGAAGGTTGGGGACAGAGCTACGAGCAGTACTTC. Translation gives CASSEGWGQSYEQYF.